One sample yielded the 30 T cell receptor beta chains listed below, sequenced in a study of T cells in Graves' hyperthyroidism and ophthalmopathy. It was RNA transcripts that yielded the amplified TCR beta CDR3 regions. A set of HTBI primers served as the primers for a first-round RT-PCR of the TCR CDR3. TCRdb fed the multiplex PCR reads into MiXCR, producing one record per CDR3 protein. The repertoire holds about 600,000 distinct CDR3 sequences, about 14% seen once, with roughly 6.9% in the top ten. The sequenced sample was blood. These receptors were taken from a woman between 18 and 29 years old with Graves' ophthalmopathy.

This clonotype was observed a handful of times. The CDR3 protein is CASSIGQGEDQPQHF. The CDR3 region has the DNA TGTGCCAGTAGTATAGGGCAGGGGGAAGATCAGCCCCAGCATTTT. The chain links TRBV19 to TRBJ1-5; TRBD1 aligns across 7 bases. The CDR3 is made up of 15 amino acids. CDR1 is LNHDA, CDR2 SQIVND, per germline (reference sequence). V dropped 1 base and J dropped 5; count of bases not matched to a gene: 5. Based on the CDR3 plus reference TRBV19 and TRBJ1-5, the full variable domain is DGGITQSPKYLFRKEGQNVTLSCEQNLNHDAMYWYRQDPGQGLRLIYYSQIVNDFQKGDIAEGYSVSREKKESFPLTVTSAQKNPTAFYLCASSIGQGEDQPQHFGDGTRLSIL.

A few counts support this clonotype. The V gene is TRBV19, the J gene TRBJ1-5; TRBD1 agrees at 7 bases. The CDR3 is made up of 15 amino acids. The junction had 8 bases not matched to a gene; V was cut back by 5 bases and J by 4 bases. Germline V gene lookup returns CDR1 LNHDA and CDR2 SQIVND (reference sequence). The CDR3 region is CASSDQGVGNQPQHF. Here the CDR3 DNA reads TGTGCCAGTAGTGACCAGGGGGTTGGGAATCAGCCCCAGCATTTT. Drawing the rest from reference TRBV19 and TRBJ1-5, the complete variable domain is DGGITQSPKYLFRKEGQNVTLSCEQNLNHDAMYWYRQDPGQGLRLIYYSQIVNDFQKGDIAEGYSVSREKKESFPLTVTSAQKNPTAFYLCASSDQGVGNQPQHFGDGTRLSIL.

This chain uses TRBV14 with TRBJ1-3; D gene unclear. CDR1 and CDR2 (germline): SGHDN, FVKESK. Trimming took 5 bases from V and 1 from J, leaving 6 bases between them. The length of the CDR3 is 13 residues. CDR3 nucleotide sequence: TGTGCCAGCAGCAGGTTTTCTGGAAACACCATATATTTT. It translates to CASSRFSGNTIYF.

The rearrangement links TRBV20-1 to TRBJ1-1; the D gene is possibly TRBD1 (5 bases). The CDR3 has 12 residues. The germline V gene encodes CDR1 DFQATT and CDR2 SNEGSKA (reference sequence). Deletions cut 4 bases from V and 7 bases from J, with 13 bases between. This chain's CDR3 is CSAIPGPLEAFF. For the CDR3, the DNA is TGCAGTGCTATCCCAGGGCCCCTTGAAGCTTTCTTT.

This clonotype was found many times. The chain employs TRBV7-6 and TRBJ2-1; D is ambiguous. Germline lookup yields CDR1 SGHVS and CDR2 FNYEAQ. The CDR3 is 15 residues long. The ends were cut back, 0 bases at V and 4 bases at J, with 10 bases in the middle. The CDR3 coding sequence is TGTGCCAGCAGCTTAGCGGACCACGTTTACAATGAGCAGTTCTTC. Translating gives CASSLADHVYNEQFF.

The table lists this clonotype with many counts. This rearrangement joins TRBV13 to TRBJ2-3; D is perhaps TRBD2 (6 bases). V was clipped by 1 base and J by 4 bases, with 18 bases between them. CDR1 is PRHDT and CDR2 is FYEKMQ in the germline V gene (reference sequence). The CDR3 is 17 residues long. The CDR3: CASSLAGTQPNSDTQYF. In nucleotides, the CDR3 is TGTGCCAGCAGCTTAGCTGGGACTCAACCGAATTCAGATACGCAGTATTTT.

This clonotype appeared many times. The rearrangement links TRBV7-9 to TRBJ2-7; D remains ambiguous. CDR1 SEHNR and CDR2 FQNEAQ come from the germline V gene (reference sequence). The CDR3 is 14 residues long. V was cut by 1 base and J by 2 bases, with 9 bases left in between. CDR3 residues: CASSLGARTYEQYF. CDR3 sequence (DNA): TGTGCCAGCAGCTTAGGTGCCAGAACCTACGAGCAGTACTTC.

This clonotype occurred a few times. The CDR3 coding sequence is TGTGCCAGCAGTTCTCACTCGACAGGGGCCCCCCGTAAAAACATTCAGTACTTC. This encodes CASSSHSTGAPRKNIQYF. The V call is TRBV27, the J call TRBJ2-4; TRBD1 aligns across 8 bases. Per germline, CDR1 MNHEY and CDR2 SMNVEV (reference sequence). V shed 4 bases and J 4 bases; nucleotides not matched to a gene: 15. This CDR3 comprises 18 residues.

V gene TRBV2 combines with J gene TRBJ2-2, with 15 bases lining up with TRBD2. Trimming took 10 bases from V and 6 from J; bases not matched to a gene: 6. Germline assignment: CDR1 SNHLY and CDR2 FYNNEI. The CDR3 runs to 15 residues. The CDR3 sequence is CANIRTSGRAGELFF. The CDR3 DNA reads as TGTGCCAACATTCGGACTAGCGGGAGGGCCGGGGAGCTGTTTTTT.

This clonotype was detected many times. The gene calls are TRBV5-5 and TRBJ1-2; 7 nucleotides match TRBD1. V lost 4 bases to trimming and J lost 4 bases; unmatched junction nucleotides: 10. There are 15 residues in the CDR3. The germline V gene encodes CDR1 SGHKS and CDR2 YYEKEE (reference sequence). CDR3 residues: CASSPTTGLGYGYTF. For the CDR3, the DNA is TGTGCCAGCAGCCCAACGACAGGGTTGGGCTATGGCTACACCTTC.

This clonotype was counted many times. The chain uses TRBV28 and TRBJ2-2; TRBD1 matches at 7 bases. Trimming removed 5 bases from V and 3 bases from J; junction bases left unmatched: 6. The CDR3 loop spans 15 amino acids. Germline V gene data show CDR1 as MDHEN and CDR2 as SYDVKM. The DNA for the CDR3 is TGTGCCAGCAGTCCCCCAGGGGGATACACCGGGGAGCTGTTTTTT. This sequence encodes CASSPPGGYTGELFF. Full variable domain (outside the CDR3, taken from reference TRBV28 and TRBJ2-2): DVKVTQSSRYLVKRTGEKVFLECVQDMDHENMFWYRQDPGLGLRLIYFSYDVKMKEKGDIPEGYSVSREKKERFSLILESASTNQTSMYLCASSPPGGYTGELFFGEGSRLTVL.

This clonotype has at least ten counts. The chain recombines TRBV19 with TRBJ1-1; D gene unclear. From germline, CDR1 is LNHDA and CDR2 SQIVND (reference sequence). The V end lost 3 bases, the J end lost 0 bases, and 5 bases lay between the germline ends. This CDR3 comprises 13 residues. This CDR3 is CASSIRVNTEAFF. In DNA form, the CDR3 reads TGTGCCAGTAGTATCCGTGTGAACACTGAAGCTTTCTTT.

This clonotype was recorded many times. This chain's CDR3 is CASSLALAGLEKLFF. CDR3 bases: TGTGCCAGCAGTTTAGCGTTGGCAGGATTAGAAAAACTGTTTTTT. The rearrangement joins TRBV12-3 or TRBV12-4 to TRBJ1-4; D call uncertain. Trimming pared 0 bases from V and 8 bases from J, leaving 13 bases between. The CDR3 is 15 residues long.

This clonotype was found a few times. The chain couples TRBV24-1 to TRBJ2-3; TRBD2 agrees at 15 bases. The germline gives CDR1 KGHDR, CDR2 SFDVKD. This CDR3 contains 18 residues. The J segment lost 1 base and the V segment lost 1 base, leaving 2 bases of the junction unmatched. The CDR3 protein is CATSDFGTSGRRTDTQYF. The CDR3 nucleotides read TGTGCCACCAGTGATTTTGGGACTAGCGGGAGGCGCACAGATACGCAGTATTTT.

Ten or more counts support this clonotype. V and J are TRBV28 and TRBJ2-1, with D perhaps TRBD1 (6 bases). The germline V gene encodes CDR1 MDHEN and CDR2 SYDVKM. V was shortened by 4 bases and J by 6 bases, with 13 bases between the two germline ends. CDR3 size: 14 residues. CDR3 protein: CASSYPGQLNEQFF. The CDR3 DNA reads as TGTGCCAGCAGTTACCCGGGACAACTCAATGAGCAGTTCTTC. Full variable domain (remainder filled in from reference TRBV28 and TRBJ2-1): DVKVTQSSRYLVKRTGEKVFLECVQDMDHENMFWYRQDPGLGLRLIYFSYDVKMKEKGDIPEGYSVSREKKERFSLILESASTNQTSMYLCASSYPGQLNEQFFGPGTRLTVL.

This clonotype was picked up many times. The genes are TRBV28 and TRBJ2-7; 8 nucleotides align to TRBD1. In germline, CDR1 is MDHEN, CDR2 SYDVKM. This CDR3 has 14 residues. The V segment lost 6 bases and the J segment 2 bases; nucleotides outside the gene matches: 6. The CDR3 nucleotides are TGTGCCAGCAGCGCAACAGGGGGGACCTACGAGCAGTACTTC. Translated, it gives CASSATGGTYEQYF.

There are many counts of this clonotype. This chain uses TRBV6-1 with TRBJ2-1; 9 bases are shared with TRBD2. This CDR3 contains 16 residues. CDR1 is MNHNS and CDR2 is SASEGT in the germline V gene. After removal of 8 bases from V and 6 bases from J, the junction contained 14 bases not matched to a gene. The CDR3 nucleotides are TGTGCCAGCCGTCGATCAGGACTAGCGCTGCGCAATGAGCAGTTCTTC. Residues: CASRRSGLALRNEQFF.

The genes are TRBV7-6 and TRBJ2-3; D is ambiguous. Germline V gene lookup returns CDR1 SGHVS and CDR2 FNYEAQ. The CDR3 contains 14 residues. Trimming removed 6 bases at V and 0 bases at J, with 10 bases between. The CDR3 region is CASSSIVSTDTQYF. CDR3 in DNA: TGTGCCAGCAGTTCAATAGTGAGCACAGATACGCAGTATTTT.

J is TRBJ1-1 and V is TRBV12-3 or TRBV12-4; a weak D match, TRBD1 (6 bases). The V end lost 4 bases, the J end lost 13 bases, and 19 bases lay between the germline ends. This CDR3 region has 13 residues. CDR3 protein: CASSSLGGGHYFF. The DNA of the CDR3 is TGTGCCAGCAGTTCATTGGGGGGGGGGCATTATTTCTTT.

This clonotype was seen repeatedly, ten times or more. This chain connects TRBV20-1 to TRBJ2-3, with D possibly TRBD2 on 6 matching bases. The V end lost 1 base, the J end lost 0 bases, and 14 bases lay between the germline ends. CDR1 and CDR2 (germline): DFQATT, SNEGSKA (reference sequence). The CDR3 has 16 amino acids. CDR3 sequence (DNA): TGCAGTGCTAGAGGAGCTGCGGGGACTAGCACAGATACGCAGTATTTT. Protein product: CSARGAAGTSTDTQYF.

This rearrangement joins TRBV10-2 to TRBJ2-3, with TRBD2 matching 13 bases. The germline V gene has CDR1 WSHSY and CDR2 SAAADI. Germline trimming cut 10 bases from V and 2 bases from J; bases unmatched to any gene: 6. The CDR3 has 15 amino acids. CDR3 in DNA: TGCGCCACCACCGGGACTAGCGGGACCACAGATACGCAGTATTTT. It encodes CATTGTSGTTDTQYF.

Ten or more counts support this clonotype. This chain joins TRBV19 and TRBJ2-1; 9 nucleotides match TRBD1. This CDR3 comprises 13 residues. CDR1 and CDR2 (germline): LNHDA, SQIVND (reference sequence). V was clipped by 6 bases and J by 9 bases; unmatched bases: 6. The CDR3 DNA follows: TGTGCCAGTAGCAAAACAGGGGGCAGTGAGCAGTTCTTC. It specifies CASSKTGGSEQFF.

This clonotype was picked up a small number of times. This chain joins TRBV12-3 or TRBV12-4 and TRBJ1-5; perhaps TRBD1 as D (5 bases). The CDR3 loop spans 14 amino acids. Trimming removed 7 bases at V and 7 bases at J, with 17 bases between. The DNA of the CDR3 is TGTGCCAGCACCCCCTTCGGGACTCGGCAGCCCCAGCATTTT. As protein: CASTPFGTRQPQHF.

This clonotype was seen many times. The chain carries TRBV29-1 and TRBJ2-7; TRBD2 might be the D (5 bases). Trimming took off 6 bases at V and 0 bases at J, with 15 bases between the two ends. The CDR3 covers 14 residues. The germline CDR1 and CDR2 sequences are SQVTM and ANQGSEA. The CDR3 loop reads CSVVGKTHSYEQYF. As DNA, the CDR3 is TGCAGCGTAGTCGGGAAGACTCACTCCTACGAGCAGTACTTC.

This sequence joins TRBV19 and TRBJ1-2, with D hard to call. The CDR3 length is 12 residues. The germline V and J ends were trimmed by 6 bases and 10 bases, with 15 bases remaining between them. The germline gives CDR1 LNHDA, CDR2 SQIVND (reference sequence). Here the CDR3 reads CASSLGAADYTF. CDR3 in DNA: TGTGCCAGTAGCTTAGGAGCCGCCGACTACACCTTC.

J is TRBJ2-3 and V is TRBV7-6; 7 bases match TRBD2. Germline-derived CDR1 and CDR2 are SGHVS and FNYEAQ. This CDR3 region has 17 residues. J gave up 2 bases and V 2 bases, and 10 bases lay outside the gene matches. The CDR3 sequence: CASSLRERGGYTDTQYF. As DNA, the CDR3 is TGTGCCAGCAGCTTACGGGAGCGGGGTGGTTACACAGATACGCAGTATTTT.

This clonotype was seen many times. The chain links TRBV9 to TRBJ2-7, with a tentative D call TRBD1 (5 bases). Germline-derived CDR1 and CDR2 are SGDLS and YYNGEE. V was clipped by 2 bases and J by 4 bases, with 16 bases between them. This CDR3 is 15 amino acids long. In nucleotides, the CDR3 is TGTGCCAGCAGCGTGGGGCTTGGTGATTTATACGAGCAGTACTTC. This encodes CASSVGLGDLYEQYF.

This clonotype was recorded at least ten times. The rearrangement joins TRBV12-3 or TRBV12-4 to TRBJ1-5; no definite D call. The CDR3 covers 15 residues. V was shortened by 3 bases and J by 4 bases, with 13 bases between the two germline ends. The CDR3 is CASSFRGDQNQPQHF. CDR3 nucleotide sequence: TGTGCCAGCAGTTTCCGCGGAGACCAAAATCAGCCCCAGCATTTT.

This clonotype was detected only a few times. The rearrangement uses TRBV19 and TRBJ1-5; 7 bases are shared with TRBD1. Germline assignment: CDR1 LNHDA and CDR2 SQIVND (reference sequence). The CDR3 loop spans 16 amino acids. Losses at the gene ends were 0 bases for V and 7 bases for J; bases not matched to a gene: 9. The chain's CDR3 is CASSIDFDRARQPQHF. The CDR3 region has the DNA TGTGCCAGTAGTATAGACTTCGACAGGGCGCGGCAGCCCCAGCATTTT.

The J gene is TRBJ2-3, the V gene TRBV29-1, with TRBD1 matching over 11 bases. The CDR3 length is 16 residues. The V segment lost 7 bases and the J segment 5 bases; nucleotides outside the gene matches: 14. Germline-derived CDR1 and CDR2 are SQVTM and ANQGSEA. For the CDR3, the DNA is TGCAGCGCCTGGGACCGGACAGGGGGCGCGGGAGATACGCAGTATTTT. Protein: CSAWDRTGGAGDTQYF.